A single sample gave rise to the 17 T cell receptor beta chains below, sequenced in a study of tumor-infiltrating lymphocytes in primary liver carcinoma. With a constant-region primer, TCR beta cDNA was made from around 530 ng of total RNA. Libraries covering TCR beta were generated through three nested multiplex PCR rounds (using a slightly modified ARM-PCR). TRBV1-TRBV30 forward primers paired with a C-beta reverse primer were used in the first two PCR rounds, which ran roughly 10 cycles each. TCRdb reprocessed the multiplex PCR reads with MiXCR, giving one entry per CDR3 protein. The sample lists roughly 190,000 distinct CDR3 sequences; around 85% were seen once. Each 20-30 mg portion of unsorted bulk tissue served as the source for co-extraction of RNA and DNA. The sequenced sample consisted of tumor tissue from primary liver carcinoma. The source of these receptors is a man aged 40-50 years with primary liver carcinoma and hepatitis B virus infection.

The CDR3 nucleotides read TGTGCCAGCACTCGGAACAATGAGCAGTTCTTC. This sequence encodes CASTRNNEQFF. The rearrangement uses TRBV12-3 or TRBV12-4 and TRBJ2-1; D remains ambiguous. The CDR3 loop spans 11 amino acids. V lost 7 bases to trimming and J lost 5 bases, with 6 bases between them.

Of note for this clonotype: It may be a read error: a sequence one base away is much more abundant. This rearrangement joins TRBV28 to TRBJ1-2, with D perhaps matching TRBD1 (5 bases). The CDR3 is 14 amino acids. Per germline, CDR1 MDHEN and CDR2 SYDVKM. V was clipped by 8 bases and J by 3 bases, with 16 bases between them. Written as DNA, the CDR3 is TGTGCCAGCTATGGCCGGGGGAGCGACTATGGCTACACCTTC. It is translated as CASYGRGSDYGYTF.

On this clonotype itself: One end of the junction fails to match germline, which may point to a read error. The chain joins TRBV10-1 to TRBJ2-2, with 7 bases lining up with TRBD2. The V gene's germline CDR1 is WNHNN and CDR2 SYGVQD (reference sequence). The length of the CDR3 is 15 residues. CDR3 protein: CASMEDASGAGKLFF. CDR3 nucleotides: TGCGCCAGCATGGAGGACGCGAGCGGGGCCGGGAAGCTGTTTTTT.

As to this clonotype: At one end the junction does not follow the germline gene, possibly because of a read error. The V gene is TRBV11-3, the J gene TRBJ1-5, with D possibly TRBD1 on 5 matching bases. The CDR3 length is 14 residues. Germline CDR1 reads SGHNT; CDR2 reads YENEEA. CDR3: CASSDSCSNQPQQF. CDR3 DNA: TGTGCCAGTAGTGACAGCTGTAGCAATCAGCCCCAGCAGTTT. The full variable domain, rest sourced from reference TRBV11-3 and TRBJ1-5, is EAGVVQSPRYKIIEKKQPVAFWCNPISGHNTLYWYLQNLGQGPELLIRYENEEAVDDSQLPKDRFSAERLKGVDSTLKIQPAELGDSAVYLCASSDSCSNQPQQFGDGTRLSIL.

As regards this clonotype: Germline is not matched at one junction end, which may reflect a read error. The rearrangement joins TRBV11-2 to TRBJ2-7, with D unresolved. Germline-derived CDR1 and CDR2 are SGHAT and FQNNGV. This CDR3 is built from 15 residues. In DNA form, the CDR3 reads TGTACCAGCTGCTCCGGACGGCTTTACGCGCACGAGCAGTACTTC. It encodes CTSCSGRLYAHEQYF.

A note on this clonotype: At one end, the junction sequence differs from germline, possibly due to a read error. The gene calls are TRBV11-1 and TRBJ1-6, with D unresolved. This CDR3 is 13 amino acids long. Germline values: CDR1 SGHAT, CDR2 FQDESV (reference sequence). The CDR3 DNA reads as TGTGCCATCAGCCGGAGACTGGTTTCACCCGTCCACTTT. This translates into CAISRRLVSPVHF.

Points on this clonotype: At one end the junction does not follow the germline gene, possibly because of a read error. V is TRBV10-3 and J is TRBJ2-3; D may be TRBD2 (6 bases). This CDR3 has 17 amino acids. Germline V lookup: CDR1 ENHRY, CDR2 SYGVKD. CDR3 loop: CAISEGVIRGTADTQYF. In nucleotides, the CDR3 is TGTGCCATCAGTGAGGGGGTGATTCGAGGGACTGCAGATACGCAATATTTT.

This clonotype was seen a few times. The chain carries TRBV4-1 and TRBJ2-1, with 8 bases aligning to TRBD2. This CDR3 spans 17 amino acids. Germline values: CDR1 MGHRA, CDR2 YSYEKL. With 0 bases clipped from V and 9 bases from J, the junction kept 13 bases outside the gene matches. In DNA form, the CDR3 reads TGCGCCAGCAGCCAAGATATAAGGACTAGCAGAGGGGGTGAGCAGTTCTTC. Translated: CASSQDIRTSRGGEQFF.

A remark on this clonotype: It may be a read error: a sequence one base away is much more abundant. CDR3 protein: CAGSSGGTIQPQHF. CDR3 nucleotides: TGTGCCGGCAGTTCCGGGGGAACCATTCAGCCCCAGCATTTT. The chain joins TRBV6-2 or TRBV6-3 to TRBJ1-5; perhaps TRBD1 as D (5 bases). Germline V gene sequence: CDR1 MNHEY, CDR2 SVGEGT. The CDR3 has 14 residues.

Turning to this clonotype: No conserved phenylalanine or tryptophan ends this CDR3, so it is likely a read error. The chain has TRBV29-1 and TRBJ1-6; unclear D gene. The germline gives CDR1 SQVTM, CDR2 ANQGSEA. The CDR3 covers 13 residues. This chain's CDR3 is CGVASSYNSPLHL. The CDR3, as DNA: TGCGGCGTTGCTAGCTCCTATAATTCACCCCTCCACTTA.

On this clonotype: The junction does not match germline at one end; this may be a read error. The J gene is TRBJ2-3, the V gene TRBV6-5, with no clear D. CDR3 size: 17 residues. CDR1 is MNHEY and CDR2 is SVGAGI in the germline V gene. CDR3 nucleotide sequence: TGTACCAGCAGCTCAATCACGCTCGGCCCGGCTGGCATGTCGCAGTATTTT. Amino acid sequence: CTSSSITLGPAGMSQYF.

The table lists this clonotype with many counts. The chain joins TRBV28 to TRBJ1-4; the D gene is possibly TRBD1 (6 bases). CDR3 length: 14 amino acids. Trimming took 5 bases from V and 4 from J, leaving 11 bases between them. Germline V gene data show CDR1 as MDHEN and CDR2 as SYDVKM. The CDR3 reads CASSLGGVNEKLFF. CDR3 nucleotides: TGTGCCAGCAGTCTAGGGGGTGTTAATGAAAAACTGTTTTTT.

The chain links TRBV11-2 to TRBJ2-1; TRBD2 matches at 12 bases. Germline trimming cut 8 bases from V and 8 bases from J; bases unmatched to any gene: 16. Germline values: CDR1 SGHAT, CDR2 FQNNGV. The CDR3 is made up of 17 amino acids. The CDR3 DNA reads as TGTGCCAGCGGACCACGACGACTAGCGGGAGATAGTGATGAGCAGTTCTTC. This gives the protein CASGPRRLAGDSDEQFF.

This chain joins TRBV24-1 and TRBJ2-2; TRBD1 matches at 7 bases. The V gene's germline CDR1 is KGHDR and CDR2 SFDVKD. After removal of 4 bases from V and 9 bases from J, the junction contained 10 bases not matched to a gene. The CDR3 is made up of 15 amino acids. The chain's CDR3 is CATSDTGAPTRELFF. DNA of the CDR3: TGTGCCACCAGTGACACAGGGGCCCCAACCAGGGAGCTGTTTTTT.

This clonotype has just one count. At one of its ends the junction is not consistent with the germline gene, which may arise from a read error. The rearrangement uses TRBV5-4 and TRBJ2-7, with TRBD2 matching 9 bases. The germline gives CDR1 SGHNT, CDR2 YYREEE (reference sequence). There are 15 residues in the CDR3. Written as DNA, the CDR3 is TGTGCCAGCAACTCTACTAGCGGGCTTACCTACGAGCAGTGCTTC. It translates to CASNSTSGLTYEQCF.

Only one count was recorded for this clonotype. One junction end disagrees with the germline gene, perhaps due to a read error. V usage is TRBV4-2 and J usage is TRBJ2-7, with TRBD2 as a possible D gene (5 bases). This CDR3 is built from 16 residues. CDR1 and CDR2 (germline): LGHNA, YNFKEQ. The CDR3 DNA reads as TGTGCCAGCAACCAAGGAACGGACTCAAAATGCTACGAGCAGTACTTC. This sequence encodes CASNQGTDSKCYEQYF.

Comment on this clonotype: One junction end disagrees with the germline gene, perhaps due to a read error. CDR3 sequence: CSGLRTDSNIEAFF. As DNA, the CDR3 is TGCAGTGGTCTTCGGACAGACAGCAACATTGAAGCTTTCTTT. The rearrangement joins TRBV29-1 to TRBJ1-1, with D possibly matching TRBD1 (6 bases). From germline, CDR1 is SQVTM and CDR2 ANQGSEA. This CDR3 contains 14 residues.